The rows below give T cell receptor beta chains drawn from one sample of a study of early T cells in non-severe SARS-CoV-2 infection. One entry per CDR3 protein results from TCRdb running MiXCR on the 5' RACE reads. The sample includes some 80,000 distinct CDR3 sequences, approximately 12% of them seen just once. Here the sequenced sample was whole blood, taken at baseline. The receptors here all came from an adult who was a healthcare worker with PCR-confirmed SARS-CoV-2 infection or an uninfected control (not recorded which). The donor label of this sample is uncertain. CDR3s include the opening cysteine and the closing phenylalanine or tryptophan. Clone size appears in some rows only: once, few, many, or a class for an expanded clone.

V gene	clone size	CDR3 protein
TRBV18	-	CASSWSTDTQYF
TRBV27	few	CASSWRGDQPQHF
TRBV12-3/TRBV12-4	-	CASSFLWGNTEAFF
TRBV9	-	CASRGLAGLNEQFF
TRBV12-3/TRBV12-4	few	CASRRGQYNSPLHF
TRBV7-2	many	CASSPPGLGLEQFF
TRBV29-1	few	CSAEGREGPRETQYF
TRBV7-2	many	CASSPNRGGYGYTF
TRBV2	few	CASREDRESGAFF
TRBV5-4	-	CASSLAPGQGHNEQFF
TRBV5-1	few	CASSLTATDTEAFF
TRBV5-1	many	CASSLDQLTLRANVLTF
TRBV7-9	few	CASSPGGLTEKLFF
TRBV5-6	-	CASSPVVGDTQYF
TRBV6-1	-	CASSEAEGPYGYTF
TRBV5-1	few	CARPGPVTGELFF
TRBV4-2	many	CASSQDRTDPRDEQYF
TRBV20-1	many	CSAQQPIRGGPYRELFF
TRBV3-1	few	CASSQDSGNTIYF
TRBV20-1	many	CSARDLPRGPYNEQFF
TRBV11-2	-	CASSLLQGRGETQYF
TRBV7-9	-	CATKSWGLSDEQYF
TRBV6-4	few	CASSITGGNIQYF
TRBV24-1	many	CATGRGDRNTGELFF
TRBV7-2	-	CASSLGLAYTDTQYF
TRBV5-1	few	CASSPTMDEQYF
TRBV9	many	CASSFTEGGEQYF
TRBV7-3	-	CASSSGQAEETQYF
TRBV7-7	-	CASSSGQGADTQYF
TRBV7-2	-	CASSFLGAVYGYTF
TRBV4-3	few	CASSQDLSRQGWTPLHF
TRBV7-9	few	CASSPGLKAPLHF